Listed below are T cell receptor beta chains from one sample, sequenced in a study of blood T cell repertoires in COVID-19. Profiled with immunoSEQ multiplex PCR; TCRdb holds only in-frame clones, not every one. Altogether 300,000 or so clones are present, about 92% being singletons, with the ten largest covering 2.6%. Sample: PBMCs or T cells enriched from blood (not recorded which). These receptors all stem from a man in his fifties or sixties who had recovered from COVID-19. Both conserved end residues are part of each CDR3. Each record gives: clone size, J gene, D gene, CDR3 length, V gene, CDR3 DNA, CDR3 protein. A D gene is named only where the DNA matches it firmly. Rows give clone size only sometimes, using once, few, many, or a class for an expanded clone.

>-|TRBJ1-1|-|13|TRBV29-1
TGCAGCGGAGCGGAGGCAGTGAACACTGAAGCTTTCTTT
CSGAEAVNTEAFF
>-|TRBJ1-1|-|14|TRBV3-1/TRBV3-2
TGTGCCAGCAGCCAACGTGACAGCAACACTGAAGCTTTCTTT
CASSQRDSNTEAFF
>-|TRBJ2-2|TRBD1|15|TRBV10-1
TGCGCCACGGAGACAGGGCCGCGGAACACCGGGGAGCTGTTTTTT
CATETGPRNTGELFF
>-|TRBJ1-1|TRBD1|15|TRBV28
TGTGCCAGCAGTCAGAACAGGGGGCCGGACACTGAAGCTTTCTTT
CASSQNRGPDTEAFF
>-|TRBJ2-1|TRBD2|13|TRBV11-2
TGTGCCAGCAGCTCGGGACTAGCGGGAGCTCAGTTCTTC
CASSSGLAGAQFF
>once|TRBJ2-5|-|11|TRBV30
TGTGCCTGGAGTACCCCGGGGACACAGTACTTC
CAWSTPGTQYF
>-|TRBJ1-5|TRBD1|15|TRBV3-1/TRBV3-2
TGTGCCAGCAGCCTGGGGGACAGGGGAAGCCAGCCCCAGCATTTT
CASSLGDRGSQPQHF
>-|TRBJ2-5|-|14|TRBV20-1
TGCAGTGCTAGTCTGTCAGGCCCGTTCGGGACCCAGTACTTC
CSASLSGPFGTQYF
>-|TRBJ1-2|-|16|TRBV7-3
TGTGCCAGCAGCTTGACCAAAACAACCGGGAAGGATGGCTACACCTTC
CASSLTKTTGKDGYTF
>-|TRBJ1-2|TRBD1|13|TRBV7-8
TGTGCCAGCACCGTTGGGACAGGGGATGGCTACACCTTC
CASTVGTGDGYTF
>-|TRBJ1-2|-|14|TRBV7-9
TGTGCCAGCAGCCTGGACGGGACTAACTATGGCTACACCTTC
CASSLDGTNYGYTF
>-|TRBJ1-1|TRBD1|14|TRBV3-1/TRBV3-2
TGTGCCAGCAGCCAAGCCCGACAGGGGGCTGAAGCTTTCTTT
CASSQARQGAEAFF
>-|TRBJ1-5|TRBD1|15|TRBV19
TGTGCCAGTAGTAACTCCGGGACAGGGGGAGAGCCCCAGCATTTT
CASSNSGTGGEPQHF
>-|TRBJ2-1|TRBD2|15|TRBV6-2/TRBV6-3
TGTGCCAGCAGTCACTCTAGCGGGAGATACAATGAGCAGTTCTTC
CASSHSSGRYNEQFF
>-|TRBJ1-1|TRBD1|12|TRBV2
TGTGCCAGCGTCAGGGGGTGGACTGAAGCTTTCTTT
CASVRGWTEAFF
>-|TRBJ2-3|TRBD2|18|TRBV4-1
TGCGCCAGCAGCCAAGTAGGGCTAGCGGGTTCTAGCACAGATACGCAGTATTTT
CASSQVGLAGSSTDTQYF
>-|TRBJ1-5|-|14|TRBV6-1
TGTGCCAGCAGTGAAGTCCGCGCGACCGGAGCCCAGCATTTT
CASSEVRATGAQHF
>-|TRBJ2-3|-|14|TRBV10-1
TGCGCCAGCAGTGAGCGGACTTGGGGAGATACGCAGTATTTT
CASSERTWGDTQYF
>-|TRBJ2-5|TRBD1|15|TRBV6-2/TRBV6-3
TGTGCCAGCAGTGATCCGGGACAGCCAAAAGAGACCCAGTACTTC
CASSDPGQPKETQYF
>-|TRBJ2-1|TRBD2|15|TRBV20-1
TGCAGTGCTAGTTCTGCGGGGGGCTCCTACAATGAGCAGTTCTTC
CSASSAGGSYNEQFF
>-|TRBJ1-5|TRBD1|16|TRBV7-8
TGTGCCAGCAGCTATCAAGGGACAGGGAGGTATCAGCCCCAGCATTTT
CASSYQGTGRYQPQHF
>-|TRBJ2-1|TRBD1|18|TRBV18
TGTGCCAGCTCAGCCCGACAGGGCAGCCCGACAAACTACAATGAGCAGTTCTTC
CASSARQGSPTNYNEQFF
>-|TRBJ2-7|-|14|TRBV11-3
TGTGCCAGCAGCTTACCCAGTGATTCCTACGAGCAGTACTTC
CASSLPSDSYEQYF
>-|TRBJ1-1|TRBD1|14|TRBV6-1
TGTGCCAGCAGTGAGGGACAGCGACGAACTGAAGCTTTCTTT
CASSEGQRRTEAFF
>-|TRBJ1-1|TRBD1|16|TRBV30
TGTGCCTGGAGTATCCCAGGACAGGGGCGAAACACTGAAGCTTTCTTT
CAWSIPGQGRNTEAFF
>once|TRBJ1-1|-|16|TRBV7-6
TGTGCCAGCAGCCTCTACCAGGGCCTCATGAACACTGAAGCTTTCTTT
CASSLYQGLMNTEAFF
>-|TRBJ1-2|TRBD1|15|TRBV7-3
TGTGCCAGCAGCCTCTCGGGACAGGGGGCCGATGGCTACACCTTC
CASSLSGQGADGYTF
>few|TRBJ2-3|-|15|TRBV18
TGTGCCAGCTCACCACCGCGACAGGACACAGATACGCAGTATTTT
CASSPPRQDTDTQYF
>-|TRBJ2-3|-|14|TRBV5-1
TGCGCCAGCAGCTTGGGGCCCGACACAGATACGCAGTATTTT
CASSLGPDTDTQYF
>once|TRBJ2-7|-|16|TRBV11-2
TGTGCCAGCAGCTTATTAGCAAGGGGGGGGACCTACGAGCAGTACTTC
CASSLLARGGTYEQYF
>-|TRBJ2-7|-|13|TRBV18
TGTGCCAGCTCAACCGGACAGAACTACGAGCAGTACTTC
CASSTGQNYEQYF
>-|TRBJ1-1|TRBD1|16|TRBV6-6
TGTGCCAGCAGTTACTCCAGACAGGGGGGGAACACTGAAGCTTTCTTT
CASSYSRQGGNTEAFF
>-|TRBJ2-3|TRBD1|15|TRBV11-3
TGTGCCAGCAGCCAATATGGGACAGACACAGATACGCAGTATTTT
CASSQYGTDTDTQYF
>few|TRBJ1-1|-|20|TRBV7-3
TGTGCCAGCAGCTTACAGGCGAGTAGTGAGGGACTTGAACTTAACACTGAAGCTTTCTTT
CASSLQASSEGLELNTEAFF
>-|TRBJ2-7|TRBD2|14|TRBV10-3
TGTGCCATCAGGACCGGGACTAGCCTTCGGGAGCAGTACTTC
CAIRTGTSLREQYF
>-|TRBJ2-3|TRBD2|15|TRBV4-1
TGCGCCAGCAGCCCACTAGCGTCTAGCACAGATACGCAGTATTTT
CASSPLASSTDTQYF
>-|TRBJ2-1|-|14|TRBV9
TGTGCCAGCAGCTCTTATACGGGGGACGCTGAGCAGTTCTTC
CASSSYTGDAEQFF
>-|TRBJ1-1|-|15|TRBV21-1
TGTGCCAGCAGCATCTCAGGGTGGGCACTGATTTTTTCTTTCTTT
CASSISGWALIFSFF
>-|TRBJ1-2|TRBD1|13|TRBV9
TGTGCCAGCAGCGGGGGACAGGGCCCCGGCTACACCTTC
CASSGGQGPGYTF
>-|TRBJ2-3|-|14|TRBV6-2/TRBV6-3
TGTGCCAGCAGTTATCGGTTATTGGCAGATACGCAGTATTTT
CASSYRLLADTQYF
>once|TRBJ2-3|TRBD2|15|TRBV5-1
TGCGCCAGCAGCCTCCCCACGGGGGGACCAGATACGCAGTATTTT
CASSLPTGGPDTQYF